This is a list of T cell receptor beta chains from one sample in a study of CD8 T cells in Susac syndrome. TCRdb re-called the immunoSEQ multiplex PCR reads with MiXCR, one entry per CDR3 protein. This sample yields approximately 180,000 distinct CDR3 sequences, of which about 91% are seen a single time; 0.075% to 0.095% belongs to the top ten. The sample comprised CD4+ T cells from PBMCs. Receptors were obtained from a human donor with Susac syndrome. The CDR3 runs from the conserved cysteine through the conserved F or W. A D gene is named only where the DNA matches it firmly. Clone size is not always given. Where it is, it says once, few, many or a class for expanded clones.

D,V,size,J,DNA,CDR3
-,TRBV12-3/TRBV12-4,-,TRBJ2-7,TGTGCCAGCCGCGGGCCTACCTACGAGCAGTACTTC,CASRGPTYEQYF
-,TRBV29-1,-,TRBJ1-1,TGCAGCGCTATGAGTCAGGACGCCAACACTGAAGCTTTCTTT,CSAMSQDANTEAFF
-,TRBV20-1,-,TRBJ2-3,TGCAGTGCTAGAGACGTAGGCCCGCAGTATTTT,CSARDVGPQYF
TRBD2,TRBV20-1,-,TRBJ2-1,TGCAGTGCTAGAGATTCTAGTAGCGGGAGTCATGAGCAGTTCTTC,CSARDSSSGSHEQFF
-,TRBV2,-,TRBJ2-1,TGTGCCAGCATAAGGGAGACTAGTCACCAAAATGAGCAGTTCTTC,CASIRETSHQNEQFF
TRBD2,TRBV4-1,-,TRBJ2-5,TGCGCCAGCAGCCACCCCAGACTAGCGGGGGGGCGGGAGACCCAGTACTTC,CASSHPRLAGGRETQYF
-,TRBV7-9,-,TRBJ1-3,TGTGCCGGACACACTACGATCTCTGGAAACACCATATATTTT,CAGHTTISGNTIYF
TRBD1,TRBV5-1,-,TRBJ1-1,TGCGCCAGCAGCTCACAGGGACAGGTATATGAAGCTTTCTTT,CASSSQGQVYEAFF
-,TRBV5-6,-,TRBJ1-1,TGTGCCAGCAGCTTACTCCTGGGAATCTCTGAAGCTTTCTTT,CASSLLLGISEAFF
-,TRBV6-1,-,TRBJ1-1,TGTGCCAGCAGTGATCCCCGGAACACTGAAGCTTTCTTT,CASSDPRNTEAFF
-,TRBV10-3,-,TRBJ1-6,TGTGCCATCAGTGTTGGGTCAGGTGGGAATTCACCCCTCCACTTT,CAISVGSGGNSPLHF
-,TRBV4-2,-,TRBJ2-1,TGTGCCAGCAGCCAAGATCTTAGCGGAGGAGATTATGAGCAGTTCTTC,CASSQDLSGGDYEQFF
-,TRBV19,-,TRBJ2-7,TGTGCCAGTAGTGCACACAGGAAAGCCTACGAGCAGTACTTC,CASSAHRKAYEQYF
-,TRBV27,-,TRBJ1-6,TGTGCCAGCAGTATATCACAGGGAATAAATTCACCCCTCCACTTT,CASSISQGINSPLHF
-,TRBV7-3,-,TRBJ1-1,TGTGCCAGCAGCTTAACCACTCAAAGGGGGGACACTGAAGCTTTCTTT,CASSLTTQRGDTEAFF
-,TRBV10-3,-,TRBJ2-7,TGTGCCATCAGTGATGTAGTGGTCGAGCAGTACTTC,CAISDVVVEQYF
-,TRBV3-1,-,TRBJ2-5,TGTGCCAGCAGCCAAGGGGGCAGGGAAGAGACCCAGTACTTC,CASSQGGREETQYF
-,TRBV30,-,TRBJ2-3,TGTGCCTGGTGTCAGGGGGGGGCAGATACGCAGTATTTT,CAWCQGGADTQYF
TRBD1,TRBV7-3,-,TRBJ2-2,TGTGCCACGGACAGGGGCGACACCGGGGAGCTGTTTTTT,CATDRGDTGELFF
-,TRBV5-1,-,TRBJ2-3,TGCGCCAGCAGCACAAAAGATACGCAGTATTTT,CASSTKDTQYF
TRBD1,TRBV15,once,TRBJ2-5,TGTGCCACCAGCAGAGCCACAAATTCCGGGACAGGGCTACGAAAGACCCAGTACTTC,CATSRATNSGTGLRKTQYF
TRBD2,TRBV5-4,-,TRBJ2-5,TGTGCCAGCAGCCCCTTCCCTCAGCGGGGGAAAGAGACCCAGTACTTC,CASSPFPQRGKETQYF
-,TRBV10-3,-,TRBJ1-1,TGTGCCATCAGTGACTCTCGGGGGTATGAAGCTTTCTTT,CAISDSRGYEAFF
-,TRBV20-1,-,TRBJ2-3,TGCAGTACAGGGAGCACAGATACGCAGTATTTT,CSTGSTDTQYF
TRBD1,TRBV6-2/TRBV6-3,-,TRBJ2-5,TGTGCCAGCAGTCCCCCCCGGACAGGTACCCGCCAAGAGACCCAGTACTTC,CASSPPRTGTRQETQYF
TRBD1,TRBV3-1,-,TRBJ1-1,TGTGCCAGCAGCCATTCGGGACAGGGGGGCACTGAAGCTTTCTTT,CASSHSGQGGTEAFF
-,TRBV25-1,-,TRBJ2-5,TGTGCCAGCAGTGAATGGCGGGGCCTCCAAGAGACCCAGTACTTC,CASSEWRGLQETQYF
TRBD1,TRBV4-1,-,TRBJ1-6,TGCGCCAGCAGCCAAGATGAAAACAGGGGGCGTCCGGGTAATTCACCCCTCCACTTT,CASSQDENRGRPGNSPLHF
-,TRBV6-6,-,TRBJ1-3,TGTGCCATCTCTAACCTCAACTCTGGAAACACCATATATTTT,CAISNLNSGNTIYF